This T cell receptor beta chain was captured by sequencing in a study of blood T cell repertoires in COVID-19 (dated by TCRdb to 2020 to 2021). Describing the broader study: Samples covering the acute and convalescent phases of COVID-19 were provided by collaborators in the United States, Italy and Spain. The material from the prospective study consisted of cDNA or gDNA derived from T cells, B-cell-depleted T cells, or PBMCs. Deeply sampled blood TCRbeta repertoires from subjects exposed to, actively infected with, or recovered from COVID-19 were included in the dataset. The repertoires were released in a freely available public database meant as a resource for research on the immune response to SARS-CoV-2. The samples were drawn from two sources: the first 160 participants of the ongoing ImmuneRACE study, and some 1,300 subjects contributed by 6 global collaborators. Nearly every sample came with metadata listing a de-identified subject ID, COVID-19 status, age in years and sex. Where HLA class I and class II types were available, the types were taken from metadata supplied by the sample provider, not from assay-based typing. Overall study results and their limits: The quantity of clinical and demographic metadata differed by source and by participant and was supplied without curation.

As to this clone: Its recognized antigen is unknown. Base qualities are not recorded, but no much larger clone differs from it by a single base.

TCRbeta CDR3 regions were amplified from genomic DNA by means of the immunoSEQ Assay, a bias-controlled multiplex PCR. As for the original processing: The number of nucleated cells in each sample was estimated by amplification of reference gene primers within the assay. To quantify the absolute abundance of each unique TCRbeta CDR3 rearrangement, sequence reads were collapsed and filtered. For each sample, productive Simpson clonality was calculated as the square root of Simpson's diversity index across productive rearrangements. TCRdb mirrors the immuneACCESS table, restricted to in-frame sequences. Some clones are absent from its copies; in checked studies, under half trace to an unresolved V gene, and the reason for the others is unknown. Clone size and the V and J calls come from that table; the DNA yielded D and trimming. This sample holds over 250,000 clones; 88% were observed only once. The ten biggest clones cover about 0.8% of the sample.

Each collaborating institution followed its own protocols to collect whole blood in K2EDTA tubes. For TCRbeta analysis, collaborator samples were shipped as frozen whole blood, as isolated PBMCs, or as DNA extracted from either sample type. CDR3 length: 11 amino acids, cysteine to phenylalanine. Only the CDR3 DNA stays, 33 bases, in frame from base 1. For CDR1 and CDR2, the germline V gene lists SQVTM and ANQGSEA. Trimming takes 6 bases from V and 1 base from J, and the germline ends sit 6 bases apart. The TCR sequence derives from a woman under 40 with acute or convalescent COVID-19. The sequenced sample consisted of peripheral blood. The V gene is TRBV29-1 and the J gene is TRBJ1-1; TRBD1 is perhaps the D gene, given 6 matching bases. The CDR3 region has the sequence CSVTGNTEAFF. The sequence in DNA is TGCAGCGTGACAGGGAACACTGAAGCTTTCTTT.